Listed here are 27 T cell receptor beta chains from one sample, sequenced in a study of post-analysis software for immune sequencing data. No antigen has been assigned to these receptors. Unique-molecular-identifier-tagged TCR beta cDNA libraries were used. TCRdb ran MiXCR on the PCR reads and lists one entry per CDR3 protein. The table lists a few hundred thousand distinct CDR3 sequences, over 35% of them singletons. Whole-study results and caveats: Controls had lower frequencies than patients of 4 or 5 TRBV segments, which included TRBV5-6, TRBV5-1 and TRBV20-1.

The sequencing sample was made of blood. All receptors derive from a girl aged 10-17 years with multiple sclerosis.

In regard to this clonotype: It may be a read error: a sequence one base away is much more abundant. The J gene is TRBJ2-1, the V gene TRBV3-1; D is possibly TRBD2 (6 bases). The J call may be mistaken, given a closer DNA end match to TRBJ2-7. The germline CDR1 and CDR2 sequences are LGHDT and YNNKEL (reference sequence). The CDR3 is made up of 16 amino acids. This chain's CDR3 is CASSQVGRYSYNEQYF. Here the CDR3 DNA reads TGTGCCAGCAGCCAAGTGGGGAGGTACTCCTACAATGAGCAGTACTTC.

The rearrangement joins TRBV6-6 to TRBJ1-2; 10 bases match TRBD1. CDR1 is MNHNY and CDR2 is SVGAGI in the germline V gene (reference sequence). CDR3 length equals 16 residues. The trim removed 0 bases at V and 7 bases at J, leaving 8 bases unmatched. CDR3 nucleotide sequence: TGTGCCAGCAGTTACTCGTCTGAGGACAGGGGGTCTGGCTACACCTTC. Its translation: CASSYSSEDRGSGYTF.

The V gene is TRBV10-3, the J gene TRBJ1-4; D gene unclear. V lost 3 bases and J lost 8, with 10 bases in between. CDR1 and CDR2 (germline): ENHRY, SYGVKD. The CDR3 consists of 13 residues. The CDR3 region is CAISEAGNEKLFF. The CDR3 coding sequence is TGTGCCATCAGTGAAGCGGGTAACGAAAAACTGTTTTTT.

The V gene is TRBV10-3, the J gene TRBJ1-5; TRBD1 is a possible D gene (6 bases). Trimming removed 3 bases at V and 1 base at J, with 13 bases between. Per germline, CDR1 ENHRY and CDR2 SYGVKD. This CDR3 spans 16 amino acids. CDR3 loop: CAISEDRGGSNQPQHF. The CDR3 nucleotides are TGTGCCATCAGTGAAGACCGAGGGGGAAGCAATCAGCCCCAGCATTTT.

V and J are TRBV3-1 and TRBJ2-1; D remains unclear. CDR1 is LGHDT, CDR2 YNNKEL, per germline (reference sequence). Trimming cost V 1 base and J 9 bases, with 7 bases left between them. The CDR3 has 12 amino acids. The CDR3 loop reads CASSQGGSEQFF. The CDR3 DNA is TGTGCCAGCAGCCAAGGGGGTAGTGAGCAGTTCTTC.

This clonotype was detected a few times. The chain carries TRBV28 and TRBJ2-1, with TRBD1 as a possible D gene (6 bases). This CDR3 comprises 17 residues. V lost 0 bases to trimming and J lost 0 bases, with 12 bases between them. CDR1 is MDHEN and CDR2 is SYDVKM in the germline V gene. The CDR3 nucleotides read TGTGCCAGCAGTTTATGGGGACAACCCAGCTCCTACAATGAGCAGTTCTTC. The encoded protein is CASSLWGQPSSYNEQFF.

CDR3 in amino acids: CAISELVNEQFF. CDR3 in DNA: TGTGCCATCAGTGAGCTCGTCAATGAGCAGTTCTTC. The genes are TRBV10-3 and TRBJ2-1; D gene unclear. The CDR3 has 12 residues. CDR1 and CDR2 (germline): ENHRY, SYGVKD. V lost 2 bases and J 6 bases, leaving 5 bases between the germline ends.

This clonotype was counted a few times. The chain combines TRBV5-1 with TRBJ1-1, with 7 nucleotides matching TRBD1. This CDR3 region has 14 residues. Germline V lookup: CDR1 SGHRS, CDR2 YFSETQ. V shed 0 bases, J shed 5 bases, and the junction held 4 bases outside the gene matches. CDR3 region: CASSLEGARTEAFF. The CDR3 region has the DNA TGCGCCAGCAGCTTGGAGGGGGCCCGAACTGAAGCTTTCTTT.

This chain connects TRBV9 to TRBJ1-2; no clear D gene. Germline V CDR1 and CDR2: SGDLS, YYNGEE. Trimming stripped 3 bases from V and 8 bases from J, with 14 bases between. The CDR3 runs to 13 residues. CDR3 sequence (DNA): TGTGCCAGCAGCGGGTATGGCGAGGGAGGCTACACCTTC. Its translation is CASSGYGEGGYTF.

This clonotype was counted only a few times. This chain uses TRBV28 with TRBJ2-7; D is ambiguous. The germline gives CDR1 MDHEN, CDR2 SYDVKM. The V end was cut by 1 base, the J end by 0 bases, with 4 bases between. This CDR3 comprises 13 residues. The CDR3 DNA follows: TGTGCCAGCAGTTTATACCTCTCCTACGAGCAGTACTTC. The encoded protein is CASSLYLSYEQYF.

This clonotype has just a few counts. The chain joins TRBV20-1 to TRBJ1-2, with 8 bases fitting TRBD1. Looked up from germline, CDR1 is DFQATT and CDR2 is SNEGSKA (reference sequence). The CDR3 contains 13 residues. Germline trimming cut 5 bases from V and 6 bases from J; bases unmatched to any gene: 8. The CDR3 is CSAWTGLLHGYTF. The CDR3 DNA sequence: TGCAGTGCTTGGACAGGGCTCCTCCATGGCTACACCTTC.

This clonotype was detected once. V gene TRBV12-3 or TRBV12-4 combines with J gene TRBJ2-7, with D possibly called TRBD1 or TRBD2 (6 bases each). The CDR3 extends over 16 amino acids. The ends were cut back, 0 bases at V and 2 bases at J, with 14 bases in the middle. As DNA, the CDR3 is TGTGCCAGCAGTTTAGCGGAGGGGGGCTACCCCTACGAGCAGTACTTC. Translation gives CASSLAEGGYPYEQYF.

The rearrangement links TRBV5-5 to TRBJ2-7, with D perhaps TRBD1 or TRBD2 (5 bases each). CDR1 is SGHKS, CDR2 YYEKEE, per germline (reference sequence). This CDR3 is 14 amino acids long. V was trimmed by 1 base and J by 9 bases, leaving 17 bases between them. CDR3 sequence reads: CASSLPGTTFGQYF. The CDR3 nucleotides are TGTGCCAGCAGCTTGCCCGGGACCACCTTTGGGCAGTACTTC.

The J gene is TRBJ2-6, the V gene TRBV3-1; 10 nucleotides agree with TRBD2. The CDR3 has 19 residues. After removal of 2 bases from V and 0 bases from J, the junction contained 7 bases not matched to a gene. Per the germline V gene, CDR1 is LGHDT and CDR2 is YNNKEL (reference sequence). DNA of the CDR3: TGTGCCAGCAGCCAACGGCTAGCGGGAGTTGTCTCTGGGGCCAACGTCCTGACTTTC. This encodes CASSQRLAGVVSGANVLTF.

The CDR3 loop reads CASSPGLGRREQYF. The CDR3 DNA sequence: TGCGCCAGCAGCCCCGGACTAGGTCGGCGTGAGCAGTACTTC. The chain employs TRBV4-1 and TRBJ2-7; 7 nucleotides agree with TRBD2. With 4 bases clipped from V and 7 bases from J, the junction kept 10 bases outside the gene matches. CDR1 is MGHRA and CDR2 is YSYEKL in the germline V gene. This CDR3 comprises 14 residues.

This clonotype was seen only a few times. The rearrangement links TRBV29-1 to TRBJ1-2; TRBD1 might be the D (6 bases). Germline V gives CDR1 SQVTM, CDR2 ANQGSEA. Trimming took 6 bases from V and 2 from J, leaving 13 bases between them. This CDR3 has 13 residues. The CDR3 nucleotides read TGCAGCGTCGGTGGGGGGGGCAACTATGGCTACACCTTC. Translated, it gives CSVGGGGNYGYTF.

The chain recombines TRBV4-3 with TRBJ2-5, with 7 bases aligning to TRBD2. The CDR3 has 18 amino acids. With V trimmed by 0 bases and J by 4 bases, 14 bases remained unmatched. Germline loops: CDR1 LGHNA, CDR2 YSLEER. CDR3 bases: TGCGCCAGCAGCCAAGATCTTCCACCAGCGGGATGGCGAGAGACCCAGTACTTC. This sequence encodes CASSQDLPPAGWRETQYF.

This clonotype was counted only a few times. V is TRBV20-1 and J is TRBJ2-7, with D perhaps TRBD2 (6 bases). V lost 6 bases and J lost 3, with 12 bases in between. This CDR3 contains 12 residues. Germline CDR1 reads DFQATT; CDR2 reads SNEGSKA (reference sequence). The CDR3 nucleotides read TGCAGTGCACCGAAGACTAGCTACGAGCAGTACTTC. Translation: CSAPKTSYEQYF.

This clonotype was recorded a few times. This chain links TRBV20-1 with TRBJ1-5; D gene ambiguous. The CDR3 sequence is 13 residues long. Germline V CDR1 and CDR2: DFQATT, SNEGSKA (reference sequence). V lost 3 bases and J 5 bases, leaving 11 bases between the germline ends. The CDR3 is CSASEVSDQPQHF. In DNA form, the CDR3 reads TGCAGTGCTAGTGAAGTGAGCGATCAGCCCCAGCATTTT.

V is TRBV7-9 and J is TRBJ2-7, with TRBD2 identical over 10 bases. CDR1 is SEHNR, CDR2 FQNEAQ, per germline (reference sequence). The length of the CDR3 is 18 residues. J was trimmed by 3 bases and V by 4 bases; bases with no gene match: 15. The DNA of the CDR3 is TGTGCCAGCAGCTCCCCAAGATGGCTAGCGGGAGAATTCTACGAGCAGTACTTC. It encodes CASSSPRWLAGEFYEQYF. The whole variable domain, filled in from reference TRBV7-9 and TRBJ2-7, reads DTGVSQNPRHKITKRGQNVTFRCDPISEHNRLYWYRQTLGQGPEFLTYFQNEAQLEKSRLLSDRFSAERPKGSFSTLEIQRTEQGDSAMYLCASSSPRWLAGEFYEQYFGPGTRLTVT.

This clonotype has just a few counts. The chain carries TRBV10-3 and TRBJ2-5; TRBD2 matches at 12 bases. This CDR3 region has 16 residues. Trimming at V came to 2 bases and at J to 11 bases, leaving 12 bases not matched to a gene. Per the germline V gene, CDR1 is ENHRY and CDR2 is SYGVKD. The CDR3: CAISEHSGLAGNEQYF. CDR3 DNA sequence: TGTGCCATCAGTGAGCACTCCGGACTAGCGGGGAATGAGCAGTACTTC.

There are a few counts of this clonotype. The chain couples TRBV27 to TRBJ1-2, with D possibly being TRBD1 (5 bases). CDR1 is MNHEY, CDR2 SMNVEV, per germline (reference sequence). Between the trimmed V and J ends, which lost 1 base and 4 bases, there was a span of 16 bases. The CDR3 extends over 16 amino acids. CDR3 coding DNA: TGTGCCAGCAGTTTATGGGGCGGTGACAGATCCTATGGCTACACCTTC. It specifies CASSLWGGDRSYGYTF.

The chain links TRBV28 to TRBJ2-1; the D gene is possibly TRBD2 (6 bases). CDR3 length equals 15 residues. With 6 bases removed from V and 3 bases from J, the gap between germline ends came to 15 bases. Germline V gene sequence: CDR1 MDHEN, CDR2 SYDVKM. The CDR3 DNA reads TGTGCCAGCAGCCAGCAACCGGGAGACTACAATGAGCAGTTCTTC. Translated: CASSQQPGDYNEQFF.

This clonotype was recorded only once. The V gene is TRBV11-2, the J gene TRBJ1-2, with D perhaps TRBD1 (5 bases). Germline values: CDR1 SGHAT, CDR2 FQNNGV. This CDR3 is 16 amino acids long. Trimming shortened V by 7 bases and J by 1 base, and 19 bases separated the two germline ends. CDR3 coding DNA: TGTGCCAGCAACCGAGTACAGGCAGCCATTAACTATGGCTACACCTTC. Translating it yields CASNRVQAAINYGYTF.

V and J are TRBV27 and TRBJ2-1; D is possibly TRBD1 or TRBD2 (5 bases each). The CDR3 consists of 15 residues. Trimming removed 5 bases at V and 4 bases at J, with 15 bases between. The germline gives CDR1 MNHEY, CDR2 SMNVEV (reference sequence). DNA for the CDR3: TGTGCCAGCAGTCCCGGGACGTACCTATACAATGAGCAGTTCTTC. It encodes CASSPGTYLYNEQFF.

CDR3 region: CSAFYNEQFF. CDR3 in DNA: TGCAGTGCTTTTTACAATGAGCAGTTCTTC. This rearrangement joins TRBV20-1 to TRBJ2-1; D not certain. V lost 5 bases and J lost 4, with 3 bases in between. In germline, CDR1 is DFQATT, CDR2 SNEGSKA (reference sequence). The CDR3 is 10 residues long.

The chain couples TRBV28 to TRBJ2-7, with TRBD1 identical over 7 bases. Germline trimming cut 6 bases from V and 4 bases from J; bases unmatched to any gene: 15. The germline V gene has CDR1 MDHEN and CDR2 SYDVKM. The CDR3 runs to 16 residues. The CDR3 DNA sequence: TGTGCCAGCAGCCCCCCAAAGAACAGGGGTTTTTACGAGCAGTACTTC. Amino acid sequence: CASSPPKNRGFYEQYF.